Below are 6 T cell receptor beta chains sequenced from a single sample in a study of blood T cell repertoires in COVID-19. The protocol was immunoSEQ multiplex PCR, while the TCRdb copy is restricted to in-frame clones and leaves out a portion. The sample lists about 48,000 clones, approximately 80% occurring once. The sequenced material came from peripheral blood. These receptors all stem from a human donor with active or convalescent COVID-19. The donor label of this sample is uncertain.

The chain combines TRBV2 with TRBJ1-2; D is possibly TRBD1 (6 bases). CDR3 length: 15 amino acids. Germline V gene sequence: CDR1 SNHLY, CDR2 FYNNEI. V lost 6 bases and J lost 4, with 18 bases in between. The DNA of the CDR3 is TGTGCCAGCAGCATCCTATCGGGGGGCGCCTATGGCTACACCTTC. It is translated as CASSILSGGAYGYTF.

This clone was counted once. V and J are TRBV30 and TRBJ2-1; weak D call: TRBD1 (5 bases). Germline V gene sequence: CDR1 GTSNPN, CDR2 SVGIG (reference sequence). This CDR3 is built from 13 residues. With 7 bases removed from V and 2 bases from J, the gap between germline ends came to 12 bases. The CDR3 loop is CALTTVTYNEQFF. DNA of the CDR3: TGTGCCTTGACGACAGTTACCTACAATGAGCAGTTCTTC.

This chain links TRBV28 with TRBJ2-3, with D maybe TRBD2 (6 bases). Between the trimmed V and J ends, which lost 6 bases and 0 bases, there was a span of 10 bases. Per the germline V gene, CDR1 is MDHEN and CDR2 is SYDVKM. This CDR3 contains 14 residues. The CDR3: CASSAGTSTDTQYF. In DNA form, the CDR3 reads TGTGCCAGCAGCGCCGGGACTAGCACAGATACGCAGTATTTT.

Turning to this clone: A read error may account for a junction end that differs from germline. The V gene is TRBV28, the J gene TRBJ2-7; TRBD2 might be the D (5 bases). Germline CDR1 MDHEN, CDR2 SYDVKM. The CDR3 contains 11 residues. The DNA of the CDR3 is TGTGCCAGCAGTTTAAACGCGGAGCGGCACTTC. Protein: CASSLNAERHF.

This chain's CDR3 is CASSATGVTTYEQYF. The DNA of the CDR3 is TGTGCCAGCAGCGCAACGGGGGTTACCACCTACGAGCAGTACTTC. This sequence joins TRBV9 and TRBJ2-7, with TRBD2 as a possible D gene (6 bases). Germline V gene data show CDR1 as SGDLS and CDR2 as YYNGEE. Trimming cost V 3 bases and J 2 bases, with 15 bases left between them. This CDR3 has 15 amino acids.

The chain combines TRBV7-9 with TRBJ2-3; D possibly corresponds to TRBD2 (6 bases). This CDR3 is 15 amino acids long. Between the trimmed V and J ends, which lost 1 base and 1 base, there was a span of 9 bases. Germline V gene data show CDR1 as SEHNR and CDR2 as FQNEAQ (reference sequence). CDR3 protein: CASSLEGLGTDTQYF. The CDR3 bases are TGTGCCAGCAGCTTAGAGGGACTTGGCACAGATACGCAGTATTTT.